These T cell receptor beta chains were read from a single sample in a study of shared clonotypes between healthy human individuals. Some clones are missing from TCRdb's copy, which holds only in-frame ones; the method was immunoSEQ multiplex PCR. This repertoire shows about 2 million clones, approximately 95% found once; its top ten account for about 1.1%. Source material: naive CD8+ T cells sorted from blood. Every receptor here comes from a man aged 18 to 35 in good health. CDR3s include the opening cysteine and the closing phenylalanine or tryptophan. A D gene is named only where the DNA matches it firmly. The size field is filled for only some rows; it gives once, few, many or a size class.

j_call clone_size d_call v_call cdr3_length cdr3_nt cdr3_aa
TRBJ2-5 - - TRBV5-1 15 TGCGCCAGCAGCTTGACAGGGTGGGGGCAAGAGACCCAGTACTTC CASSLTGWGQETQYF
TRBJ1-1 - TRBD1 TRBV7-9 13 TGTGCCAGCAGCCCCCAGGGGGTTCCTGAAGCTTTCTTT CASSPQGVPEAFF
TRBJ1-2 - - TRBV6-1 13 TGTGCCAGCAAGACGGCGACCTCCTATGGCTACACCTTC CASKTATSYGYTF
TRBJ2-7 - TRBD1 TRBV19 14 TGTGCCAGTAGTCCCCGGGACAGGGTATGGGAGCAGTACTTC CASSPRDRVWEQYF
TRBJ2-7 few TRBD1 TRBV19 13 TGTGCCAGTAGTGCGGGACAGGGCTACGAGCAGTACTTC CASSAGQGYEQYF
TRBJ2-1 - - TRBV27 13 TGTGCCAGCAGCCCACTAGGGGACAATGAGCAGTTCTTC CASSPLGDNEQFF
TRBJ1-2 - TRBD1 TRBV2 16 TGTGCCAGCAGTGAATTCGGGACAGGGGGCGGCTATGGCTACACCTTC CASSEFGTGGGYGYTF
TRBJ1-1 few TRBD1 TRBV6-4 14 TGTGCCAGCAGTCCGACAGGGATGAACACTGAAGCTTTCTTT CASSPTGMNTEAFF
TRBJ2-5 - TRBD2 TRBV27 19 TGTGCCAGCAGTTTATTCGGACTAGCGGGAGGCGCCCTTCAAGAGACCCAGTACTTC CASSLFGLAGGALQETQYF
TRBJ2-5 - - TRBV5-1 14 TGCGCCAGCAGCGTGGACCTTCTCCAAGAGACCCAGTACTTC CASSVDLLQETQYF
TRBJ2-2 - - TRBV2 15 TGTGCCAGCAGTGGACTTTTATTGAACACCGGGGAGCTGTTTTTT CASSGLLLNTGELFF
TRBJ2-7 - TRBD2 TRBV6-1 18 TGTGCCAGCAGTGAGGACCCGCCTAGTCTAGCGGGGGAGTACGAGCAGTACTTC CASSEDPPSLAGEYEQYF
TRBJ2-2 - TRBD1 TRBV10-2 13 TGCGCCACCCAGGGGGTGAACACCGGGGAGCTGTTTTTT CATQGVNTGELFF
TRBJ2-1 - - TRBV7-6 14 TGTGCCAGCAGCTTAGGGGGGCTTGGTGATGAGCAGTTCTTC CASSLGGLGDEQFF
TRBJ1-1 - TRBD1 TRBV13 17 TGTGCCAGCAGCTTCACCGGGACAGGGGGCTTTGGCACTGAAGCTTTCTTT CASSFTGTGGFGTEAFF
TRBJ2-3 - TRBD2 TRBV9 18 TGTGCCAGCAGCCCCCGGGTCGGCGGGGGGGGGAACACAGATACGCAGTATTTT CASSPRVGGGGNTDTQYF
TRBJ2-7 - - TRBV29-1 12 TGCAGCGTTGAGGGCAGCTTATACGAGCAGTACTTC CSVEGSLYEQYF
TRBJ1-2 once - TRBV19 14 TGTGCCAGTGGCGACCGTCAGGGGATCTATGGCTACACCTTC CASGDRQGIYGYTF
TRBJ2-2 once - TRBV20-1 11 TGCAGTGTTTTAGTGTTAGGGGAGCTGTTTTTT CSVLVLGELFF
TRBJ2-7 - TRBD2 TRBV19 15 TGTGCCAGTAGTATCGCCGGGACTAGCGTCTACGAGCAGTACTTC CASSIAGTSVYEQYF
TRBJ2-1 - TRBD2 TRBV5-6 17 TGTGCCAGCAGTCTACTAGCGGGAGGGCAGAATTACAATGAGCAGTTCTTC CASSLLAGGQNYNEQFF
TRBJ2-2 - - TRBV9 15 TGTGCCAGCAGCGCATGGGACTTCAACACCGGGGAGCTGTTTTTT CASSAWDFNTGELFF
TRBJ2-7 - - TRBV7-9 13 TGTGCCAGCAGCTTAGCGGGGGACTACGAGCAGTACTTC CASSLAGDYEQYF
TRBJ2-5 - - TRBV7-9 12 TGTGCCAGCAGCTTAGAGACGGAGACCCAGTACTTC CASSLETETQYF
TRBJ2-7 - TRBD1 TRBV4-1 14 TGCGCCAGCAGCCAAGCCAGGGGGCTTAGCGAGCAGTACTTC CASSQARGLSEQYF
TRBJ2-1 - - TRBV11-2 15 TGTGCCAGCAGGCGACCGATGACAGGAGACAATGAGCAGTTCTTC CASRRPMTGDNEQFF
TRBJ2-7 - - TRBV6-1 14 TGTGCCAGCAGCAAGCCCTCGAATACCTACGAGCAGTACTTC CASSKPSNTYEQYF